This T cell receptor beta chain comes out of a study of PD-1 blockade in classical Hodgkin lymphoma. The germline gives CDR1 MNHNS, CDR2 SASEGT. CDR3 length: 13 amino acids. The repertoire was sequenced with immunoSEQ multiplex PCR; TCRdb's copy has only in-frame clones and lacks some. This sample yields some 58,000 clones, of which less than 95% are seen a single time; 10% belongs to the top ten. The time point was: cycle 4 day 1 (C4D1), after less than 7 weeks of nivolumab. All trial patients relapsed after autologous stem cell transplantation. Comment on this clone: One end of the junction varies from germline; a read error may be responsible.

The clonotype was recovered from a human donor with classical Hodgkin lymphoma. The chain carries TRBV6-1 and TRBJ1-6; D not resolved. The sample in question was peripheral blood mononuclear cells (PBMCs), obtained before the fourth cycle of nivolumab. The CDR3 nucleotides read TGTGCGAGCACCGCCGCCGGGGATTCACCCCTCCACTTT. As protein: CASTAAGDSPLHF.